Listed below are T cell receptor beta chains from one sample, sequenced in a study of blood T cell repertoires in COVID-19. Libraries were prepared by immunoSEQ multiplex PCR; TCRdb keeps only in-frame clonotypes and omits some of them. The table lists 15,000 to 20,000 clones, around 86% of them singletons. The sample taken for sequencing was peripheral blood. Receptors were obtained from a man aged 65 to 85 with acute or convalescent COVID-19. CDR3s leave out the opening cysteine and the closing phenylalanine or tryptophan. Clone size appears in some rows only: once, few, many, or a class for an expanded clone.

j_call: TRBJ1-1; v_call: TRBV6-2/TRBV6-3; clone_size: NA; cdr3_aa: ASSSPGQGNPNTEAF
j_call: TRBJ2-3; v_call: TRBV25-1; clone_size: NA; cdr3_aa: ASSEGGQGTDTQY
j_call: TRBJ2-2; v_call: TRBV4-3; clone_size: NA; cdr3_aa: ASSQEGGSGELF
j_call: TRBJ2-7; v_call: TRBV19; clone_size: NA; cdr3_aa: ASSTPSGVSYEQY
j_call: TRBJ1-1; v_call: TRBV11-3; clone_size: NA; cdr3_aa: ASSRPTTGAFMNTEAF
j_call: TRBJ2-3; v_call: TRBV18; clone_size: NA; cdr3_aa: ASSPNLGGTDTQY
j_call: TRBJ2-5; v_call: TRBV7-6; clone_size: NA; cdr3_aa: ASSLEGSGMKETQY
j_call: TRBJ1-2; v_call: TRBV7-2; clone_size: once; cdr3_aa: ASSPLGAGVSGYT
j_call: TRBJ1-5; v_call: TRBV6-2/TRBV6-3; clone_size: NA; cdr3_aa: ASSYSYSLGGFSNQPQH
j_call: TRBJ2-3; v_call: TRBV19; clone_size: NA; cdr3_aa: ASSLTWASTDTQY
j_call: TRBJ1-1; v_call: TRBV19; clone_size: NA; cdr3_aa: ASTRTGTTEAF
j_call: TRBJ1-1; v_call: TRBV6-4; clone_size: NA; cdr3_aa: ASRSQGANTEAF
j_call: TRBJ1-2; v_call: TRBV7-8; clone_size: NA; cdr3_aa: ASSQGTANYGYT
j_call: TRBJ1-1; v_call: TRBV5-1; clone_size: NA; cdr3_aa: ASSLSMNTEAF
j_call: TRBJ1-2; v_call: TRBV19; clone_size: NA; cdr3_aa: ASSMDRLGGYT
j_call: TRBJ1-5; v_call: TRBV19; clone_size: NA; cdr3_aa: ASTGGVEWNQPQH
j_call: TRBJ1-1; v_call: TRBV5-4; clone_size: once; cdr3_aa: ASSLGQGEDTEAF
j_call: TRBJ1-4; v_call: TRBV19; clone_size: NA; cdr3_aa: ATTTGGSNEKLF
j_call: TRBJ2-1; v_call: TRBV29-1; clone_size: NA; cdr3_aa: SVEAARGLAGGNEQF
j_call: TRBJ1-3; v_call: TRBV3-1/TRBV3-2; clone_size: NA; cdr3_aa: ASSQGWQGSSGNTIY
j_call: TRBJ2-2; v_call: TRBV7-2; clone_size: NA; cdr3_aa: ASSWGQGRNTGELF
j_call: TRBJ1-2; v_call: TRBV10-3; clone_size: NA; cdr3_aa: AISESGSERYGYT
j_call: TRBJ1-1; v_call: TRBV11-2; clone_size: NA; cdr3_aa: ASSATRGQRGTEAF
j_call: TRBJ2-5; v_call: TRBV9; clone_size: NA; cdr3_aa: PSSGGGGPQETQY
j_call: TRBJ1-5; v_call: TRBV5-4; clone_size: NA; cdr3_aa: ASSEDREQPQH
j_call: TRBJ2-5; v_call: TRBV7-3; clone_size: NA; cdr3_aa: ASLVPGTCQETQY
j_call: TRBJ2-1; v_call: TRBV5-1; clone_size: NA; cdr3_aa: ASGLAAYNEQF
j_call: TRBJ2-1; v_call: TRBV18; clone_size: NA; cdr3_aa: ASTRDSGSYNEQF
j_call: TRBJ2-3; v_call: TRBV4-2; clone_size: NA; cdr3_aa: ASSQEGLAGRVDTQY
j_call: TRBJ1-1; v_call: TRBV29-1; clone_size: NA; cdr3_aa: SVEGGGLDTEAF
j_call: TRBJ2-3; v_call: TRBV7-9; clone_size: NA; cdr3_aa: ASGPTSTDTQY
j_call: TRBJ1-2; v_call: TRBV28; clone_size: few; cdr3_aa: ASSLGEGSTPGGWDYGYT
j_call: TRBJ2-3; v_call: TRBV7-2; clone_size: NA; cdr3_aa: ASSPNLSGTPFNTDTQY
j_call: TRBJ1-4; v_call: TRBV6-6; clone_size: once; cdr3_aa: ASDLEAGREKLF
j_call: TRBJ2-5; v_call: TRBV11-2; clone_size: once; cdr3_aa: ASSLDRGSETQY
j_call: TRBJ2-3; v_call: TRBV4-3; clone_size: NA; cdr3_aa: ASSRQLAGAGPDTQY
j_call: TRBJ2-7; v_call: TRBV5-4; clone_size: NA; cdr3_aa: ASSLPLTKGGYEQY
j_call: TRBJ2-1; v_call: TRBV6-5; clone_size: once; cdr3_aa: ASGGVVDEQF
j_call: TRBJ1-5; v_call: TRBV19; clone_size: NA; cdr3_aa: ASSLDRAGNQPQH
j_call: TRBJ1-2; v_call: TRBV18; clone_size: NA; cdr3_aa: ASSPDRDHGYT
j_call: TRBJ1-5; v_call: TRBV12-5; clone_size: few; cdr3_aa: ASGLGQGDNYSNQPQH
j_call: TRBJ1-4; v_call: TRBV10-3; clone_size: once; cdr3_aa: AISESIVGGTNEKLF
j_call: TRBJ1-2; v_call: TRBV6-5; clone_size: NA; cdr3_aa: ASSTGFGYGYT